The T cell receptor (beta chain) described here comes from a study of shared clonotypes between healthy human individuals. General study results and limits: Investigators expected sequencing depth to affect clonotype sharing among donors.

TCRdb keeps only in-frame clones here, not all; method: immunoSEQ multiplex PCR. The sample includes 2.5 million or so clones, around 90% seen only once; the top ten take roughly 0.13%. On this clone: Its antigen is still unknown.

This CDR3 region has 14 residues. Trimming took off 6 bases at V and 8 bases at J, with 16 bases between the two ends. CDR1 is MRHNA and CDR2 is SNTAGT in the germline V gene. All of the donors resided in Nashville, Tennessee, and each was a Caucasian adult. Splitting the CD4+ cells yielded a CD45RA+ naive subset and a CD45RA-negative memory subset. This chain connects TRBV6-4 to TRBJ1-4, with a weak D call TRBD1 (6 bases). Sequencing was performed on naive CD4+ T cells sorted from blood. Subset reported: CD45RA+ positively selected. This receptor was taken from a man between 18 and 29 years old in good health. The CDR3 reads CASRDRDIGEKLFF. The CDR3 coding sequence is TGTGCCAGCAGGGACCGGGACATCGGAGAAAAACTGTTTTTT.